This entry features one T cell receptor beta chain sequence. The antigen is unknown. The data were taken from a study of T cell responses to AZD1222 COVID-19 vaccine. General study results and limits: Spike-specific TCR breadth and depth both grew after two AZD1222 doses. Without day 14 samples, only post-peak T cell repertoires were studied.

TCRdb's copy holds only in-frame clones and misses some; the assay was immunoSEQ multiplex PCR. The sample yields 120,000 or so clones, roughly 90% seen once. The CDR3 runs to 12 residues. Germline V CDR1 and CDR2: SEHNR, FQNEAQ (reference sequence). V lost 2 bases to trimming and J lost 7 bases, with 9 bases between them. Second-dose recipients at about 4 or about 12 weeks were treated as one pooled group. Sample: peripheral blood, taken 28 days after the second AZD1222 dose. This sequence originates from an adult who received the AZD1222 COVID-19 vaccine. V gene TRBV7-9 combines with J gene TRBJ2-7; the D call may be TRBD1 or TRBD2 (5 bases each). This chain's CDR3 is CASSLTGPEQYF. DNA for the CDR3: TGTGCCAGCAGCTTAACGGGACCGGAGCAGTACTTC.